This entry describes one TCR beta chain. Its cognate antigen has yet to be identified. No per-base quality is available; no much larger clone lies one base away. The data were taken from a study of OX40 agonist ivuxolimab in advanced cancers. With regard to the full study: Ivuxolimab was a fully human IgG2 agonistic monoclonal antibody targeting the costimulatory receptor OX40 (CD134). Of the roughly 52 dose-escalation patients, hepatocellular carcinoma was present in about 20, melanoma in approximately 15, renal cell carcinoma in 9 and head and neck cancer in 9. A male proportion of 82.7% and a mean age of around 60 years, ranging from roughly 23 to 90, were recorded for the dose-escalation cohort. Peripheral TCRbeta sequencing aimed to test whether ivuxolimab altered TCR sequence diversity and caused clonal T-cell expansion. Partial responses occurred in three dose-escalation patients: two with cutaneous melanoma and one with hepatocellular carcinoma. Intravenous ivuxolimab was administered to patients every 2 weeks at six dose levels: 0.01, 0.1, 0.3, 1.5, 3 and 10 mg/kg. Prior anti-PD-1, anti-PD-L1 or anti-CTLA-4 therapy was permitted, and approximately 41% of dose-escalation patients had received checkpoint inhibitors. The paper describes the monotherapy dose-escalation part (N of about 52 patients) of the phase I trial of ivuxolimab. General conclusions and limits of the study: In the 0.1-3.0 mg/kg groups, partial responders had among the lowest normalized peripheral clonal expansion, particularly in CD8+ T cells. Low levels of normalized T-cell clonal expansion were also seen in some nonresponding patients. After ivuxolimab, expanded clones were on average more numerous among CD8+ T cells than among CD4+ T cells. At doses of 0.1 to 3.0 mg/kg, clonal expansion of both CD4+ and CD8+ blood T cells was observed from baseline to week 6. The antigen specificity of the peripheral T cells that underwent clonal expansion was not determined.

The germline V gene (reference sequence) gives CDR1 as MNHEY and CDR2 as SMNVEV. V is clipped by 2 bases and J by 9 bases, and the sequence between their germline boundaries is 10 bases long. The CDR3 holds 13 amino acids from the cysteine to the phenylalanine. Only CDR3 DNA is held: 39 bases, read in frame from base 1. The trial excluded patients who had a history of autoimmune disease or were on systemic immunosuppression. In every dose cohort, peripheral blood was drawn for TCR sequencing at baseline, cycle 4 day 1, and cycle 7 day 1. Samples came from an open-label, multicenter, first-in-human phase I dose-escalation trial of ivuxolimab. Adults with locally advanced or metastatic melanoma, renal cell carcinoma, hepatocellular carcinoma or head and neck squamous cell carcinoma were enrolled in the trial. Before TCR sequencing, CD4+ T cells and CD8+ T cells were sorted from peripheral blood as separate populations.

Genomic DNA was extracted from sorted cells for sequencing of the TCRbeta CDR3 region. TCRbeta CDR3 regions were sequenced using the immunoSEQ Assay. In TCRdb, the immuneACCESS table is reduced to in-frame sequences with V and J assigned. These tables do not hold every clone; where another copy was compared, an unresolved V gene accounts for under half, and the others remain unexplained. Here the sample has roughly 100,000 clones; 70% to 85% occur a single time. 3.5% to 4% of the sample is held by the ten biggest clonotypes. The rearranged chain carries TRBV27 and TRBJ2-2; the D assignment is uncertain and may be TRBD1 or TRBD2, with 6 bases supporting each. The sequencing used CD4+ or CD8+ T cells sorted from blood, collected in a trial of the OX40 agonist ivuxolimab. This clonotype was obtained from an adult with an advanced solid tumor such as melanoma, head and neck, liver or kidney cancer. The sequenced DNA is TGTGCCAGCAGTTTAAGAGGGGGGTGGGAGCTGTTTTTT. The translation is CASSLRGGWELFF.